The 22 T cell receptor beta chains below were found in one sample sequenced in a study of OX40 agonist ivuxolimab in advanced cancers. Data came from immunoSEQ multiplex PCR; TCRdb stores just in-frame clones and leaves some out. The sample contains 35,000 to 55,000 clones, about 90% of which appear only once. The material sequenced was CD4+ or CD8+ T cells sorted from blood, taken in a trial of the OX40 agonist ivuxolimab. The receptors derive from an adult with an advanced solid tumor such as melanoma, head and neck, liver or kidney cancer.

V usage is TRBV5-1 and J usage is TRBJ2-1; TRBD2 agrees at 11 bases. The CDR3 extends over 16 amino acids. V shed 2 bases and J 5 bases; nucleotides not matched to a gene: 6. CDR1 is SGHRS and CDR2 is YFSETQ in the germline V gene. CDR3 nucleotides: TGCGCCAGCAGCTTACAGACTAGCGGGACGAACAATGAGCAGTTCTTC. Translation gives CASSLQTSGTNNEQFF.

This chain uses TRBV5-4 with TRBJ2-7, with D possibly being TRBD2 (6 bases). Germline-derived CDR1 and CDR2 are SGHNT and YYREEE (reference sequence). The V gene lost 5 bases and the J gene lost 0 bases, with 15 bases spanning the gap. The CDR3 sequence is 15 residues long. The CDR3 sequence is CASRPGLLSSYEQYF. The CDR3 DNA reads TGTGCCAGCAGACCGGGACTTCTGAGCTCCTACGAGCAGTACTTC.

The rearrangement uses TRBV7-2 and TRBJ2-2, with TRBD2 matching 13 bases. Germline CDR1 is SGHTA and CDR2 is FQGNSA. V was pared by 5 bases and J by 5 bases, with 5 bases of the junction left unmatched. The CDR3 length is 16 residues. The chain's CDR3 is CASSRLAGGGTGELFF. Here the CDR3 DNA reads TGTGCCAGCAGCCGACTAGCGGGAGGAGGAACCGGGGAGCTGTTTTTT.

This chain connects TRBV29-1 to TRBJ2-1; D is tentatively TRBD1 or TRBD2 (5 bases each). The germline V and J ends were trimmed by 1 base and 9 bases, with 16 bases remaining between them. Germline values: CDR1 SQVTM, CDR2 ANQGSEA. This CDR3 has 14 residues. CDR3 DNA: TGCAGCGTTGAAGGGACATCGAGAGGGTTTGAGCAGTTCTTC. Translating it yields CSVEGTSRGFEQFF.

The CDR3 protein is CASSQLDRLNEKLFF. In nucleotides, the CDR3 is TGCGCCAGCAGCCAATTAGACAGACTTAATGAAAAACTGTTTTTT. The V gene is TRBV4-1, the J gene TRBJ1-4; tentative D call: TRBD1 (5 bases). Germline values: CDR1 MGHRA, CDR2 YSYEKL. CDR3 length equals 15 residues. Trimming cost V 2 bases and J 4 bases, with 11 bases left between them.

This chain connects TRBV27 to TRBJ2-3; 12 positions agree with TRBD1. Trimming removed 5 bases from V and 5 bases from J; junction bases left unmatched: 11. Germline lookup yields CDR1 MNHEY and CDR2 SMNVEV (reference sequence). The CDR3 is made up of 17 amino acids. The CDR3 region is CASSGYGTGGAVDTQYF. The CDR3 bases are TGTGCCAGCAGTGGGTACGGGACAGGGGGCGCGGTAGATACGCAGTATTTT.

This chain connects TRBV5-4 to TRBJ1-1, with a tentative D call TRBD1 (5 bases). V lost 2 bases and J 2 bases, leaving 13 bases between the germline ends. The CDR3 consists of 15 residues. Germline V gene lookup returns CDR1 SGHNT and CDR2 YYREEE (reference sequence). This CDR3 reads CASSFIGGINTEAFF. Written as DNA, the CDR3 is TGTGCCAGCAGCTTTATCGGGGGAATCAACACTGAAGCTTTCTTT.

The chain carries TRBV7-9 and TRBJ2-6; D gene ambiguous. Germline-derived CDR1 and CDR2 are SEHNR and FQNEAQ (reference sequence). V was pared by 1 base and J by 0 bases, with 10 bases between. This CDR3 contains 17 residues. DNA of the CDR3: TGTGCCAGCAGCTTAGGGGCAGCTACCTCTGGGGCCAACGTCCTGACTTTC. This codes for CASSLGAATSGANVLTF.

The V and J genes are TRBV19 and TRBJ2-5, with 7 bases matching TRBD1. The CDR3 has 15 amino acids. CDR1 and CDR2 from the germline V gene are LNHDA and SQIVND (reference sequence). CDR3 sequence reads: CATMAWDSGLRTQYF. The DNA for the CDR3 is TGTGCTACAATGGCCTGGGACAGCGGCCTAAGGACCCAGTACTTC.

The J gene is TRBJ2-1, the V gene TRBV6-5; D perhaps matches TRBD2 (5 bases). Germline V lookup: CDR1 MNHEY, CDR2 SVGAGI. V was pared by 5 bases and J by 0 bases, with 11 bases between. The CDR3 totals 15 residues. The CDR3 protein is CASSAPGSSYNEQFF. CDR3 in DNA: TGTGCCAGCAGTGCCCCGGGGAGCTCCTACAATGAGCAGTTCTTC.

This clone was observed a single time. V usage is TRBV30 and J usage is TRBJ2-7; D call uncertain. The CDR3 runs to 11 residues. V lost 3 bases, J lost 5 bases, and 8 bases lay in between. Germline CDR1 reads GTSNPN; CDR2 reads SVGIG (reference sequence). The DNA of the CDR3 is TGTGCCTGGAGCGCCCCCCACGAGCAGTACTTC. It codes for CAWSAPHEQYF.

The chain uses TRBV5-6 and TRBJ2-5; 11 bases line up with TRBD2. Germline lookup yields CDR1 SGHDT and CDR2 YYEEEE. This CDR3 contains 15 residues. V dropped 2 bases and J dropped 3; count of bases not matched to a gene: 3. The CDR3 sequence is CASSFGTSGKETQYF. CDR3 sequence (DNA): TGTGCCAGCAGCTTTGGGACTAGCGGCAAAGAGACCCAGTACTTC.

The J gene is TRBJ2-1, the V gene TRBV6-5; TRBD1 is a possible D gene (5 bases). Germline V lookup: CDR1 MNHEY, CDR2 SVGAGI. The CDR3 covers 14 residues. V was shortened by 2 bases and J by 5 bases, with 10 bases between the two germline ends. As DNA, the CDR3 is TGTGCCAGCAGTTACCGGACAAATAACAATGAGCAGTTCTTC. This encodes CASSYRTNNNEQFF.

This CDR3 is CASSESGGRGYTF. In nucleotides, the CDR3 is TGCGCCAGCAGTGAGTCCGGGGGTCGTGGCTACACCTTC. J is TRBJ1-2 and V is TRBV10-1; D might be TRBD1 (5 bases). CDR3 length equals 13 residues. CDR1 and CDR2 (germline): WNHNN, SYGVQD (reference sequence). V was trimmed by 0 bases and J by 7 bases, leaving 9 bases between them.

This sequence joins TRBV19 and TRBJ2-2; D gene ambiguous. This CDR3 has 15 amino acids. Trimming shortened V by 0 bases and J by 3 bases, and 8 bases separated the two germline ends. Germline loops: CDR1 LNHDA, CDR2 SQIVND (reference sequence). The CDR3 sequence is CASSIDLGDTGELFF. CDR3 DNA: TGTGCCAGTAGTATAGATTTAGGTGACACCGGGGAGCTGTTTTTT.

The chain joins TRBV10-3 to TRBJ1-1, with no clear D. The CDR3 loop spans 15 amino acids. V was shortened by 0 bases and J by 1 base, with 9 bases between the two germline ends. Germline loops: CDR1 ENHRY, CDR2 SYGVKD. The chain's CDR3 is CAISESRQTNTEAFF. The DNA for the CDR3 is TGTGCCATCAGTGAGTCGAGGCAGACGAACACTGAAGCTTTCTTT.

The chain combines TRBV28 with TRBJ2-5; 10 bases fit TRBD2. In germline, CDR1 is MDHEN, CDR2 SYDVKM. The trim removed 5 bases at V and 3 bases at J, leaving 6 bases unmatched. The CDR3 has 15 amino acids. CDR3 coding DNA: TGTGCCAGCAGTATTAGCGGGAGGCGGGAAGAGACCCAGTACTTC. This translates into CASSISGRREETQYF.

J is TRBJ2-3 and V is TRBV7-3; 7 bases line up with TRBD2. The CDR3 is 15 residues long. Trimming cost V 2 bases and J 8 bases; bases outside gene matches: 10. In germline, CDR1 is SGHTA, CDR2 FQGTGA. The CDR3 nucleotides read TGTGCCAGCAGCTTAGGCCTAGCGGAGGCGGCTACGCAGTATTTT. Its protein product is CASSLGLAEAATQYF. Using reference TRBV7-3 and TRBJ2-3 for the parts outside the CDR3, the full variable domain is GAGVSQTPSNKVTEKGKYVELRCDPISGHTALYWYRQSLGQGPEFLIYFQGTGAADDSGLPNDRFFAVRPEGSVSTLKIQRTERGDSAVYLCASSLGLAEAATQYFGPGTRLTVL.

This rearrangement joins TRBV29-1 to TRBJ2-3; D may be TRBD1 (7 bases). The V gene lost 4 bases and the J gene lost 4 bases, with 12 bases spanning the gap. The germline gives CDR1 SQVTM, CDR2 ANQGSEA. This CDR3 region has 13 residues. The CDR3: CSVGTGEADTQYF. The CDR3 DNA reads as TGCAGCGTTGGAACAGGGGAGGCAGATACGCAGTATTTT.

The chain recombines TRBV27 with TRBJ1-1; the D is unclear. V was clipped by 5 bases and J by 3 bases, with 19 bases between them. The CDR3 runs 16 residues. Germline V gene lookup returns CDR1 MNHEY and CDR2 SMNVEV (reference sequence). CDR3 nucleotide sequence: TGTGCCAGCAGTACATATCAAACAGTGGGAGACACTGAAGCTTTCTTT. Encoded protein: CASSTYQTVGDTEAFF.

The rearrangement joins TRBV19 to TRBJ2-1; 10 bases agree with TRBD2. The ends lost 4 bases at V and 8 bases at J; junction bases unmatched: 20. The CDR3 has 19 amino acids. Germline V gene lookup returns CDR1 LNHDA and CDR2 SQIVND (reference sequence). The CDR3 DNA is TGTGCCAGTAGTACCAATTTAGGGCCGTCTAGCGGGAGTTGGGATGAGCAGTTCTTC. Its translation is CASSTNLGPSSGSWDEQFF.

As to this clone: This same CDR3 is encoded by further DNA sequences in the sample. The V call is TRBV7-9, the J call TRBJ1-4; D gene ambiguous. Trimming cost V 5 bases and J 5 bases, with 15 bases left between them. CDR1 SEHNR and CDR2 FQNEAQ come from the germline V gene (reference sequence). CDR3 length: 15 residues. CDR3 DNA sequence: TGTGCCAGCAGCCAGCACAGCTCTGGCAATGAAAAACTGTTTTTT. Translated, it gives CASSQHSSGNEKLFF.